This TCR beta chain was obtained from a study of shared clonotypes between healthy human individuals. Points from the study as a whole: Owing to a small donor count, the genetic and exposure-history diversity represented was limited.

Profiling relied on immunoSEQ multiplex PCR, and the TCRdb table lists in-frame clones only, not all of them. Counted here are 450,000 to 500,000 clones, less than 80% occurring once; the ten biggest clones make up about an eighth. V dropped 2 bases and J dropped 0 bases, with 7 bases sitting between them. Germline CDR1 reads SGHTA; CDR2 reads FQGNSA. The CDR3 extends over 15 amino acids. As regards this clone: The antigen is undetermined.

Source material: PBMCs. The genes are TRBV7-2 and TRBJ2-2; unclear D gene. The TCR was taken from a woman aged 35 to 49 in good health. Some clones in this sample may be carry-over from other donors' samples. For the CDR3, the DNA is TGTGCCAGCAGCTTAAGGATTTCGAACACCGGGGAGCTGTTTTTT. Translating gives CASSLRISNTGELFF.